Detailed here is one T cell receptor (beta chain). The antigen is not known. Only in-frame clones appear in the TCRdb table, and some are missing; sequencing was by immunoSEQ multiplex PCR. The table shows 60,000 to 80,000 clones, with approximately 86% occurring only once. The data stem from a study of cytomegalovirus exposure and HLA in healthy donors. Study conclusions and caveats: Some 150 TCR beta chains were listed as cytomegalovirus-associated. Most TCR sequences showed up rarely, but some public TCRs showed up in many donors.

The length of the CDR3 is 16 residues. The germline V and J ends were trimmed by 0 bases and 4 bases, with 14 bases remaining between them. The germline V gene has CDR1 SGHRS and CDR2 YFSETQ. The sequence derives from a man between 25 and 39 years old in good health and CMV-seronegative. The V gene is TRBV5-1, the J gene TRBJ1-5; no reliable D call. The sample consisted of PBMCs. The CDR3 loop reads CASSLDPGSRNQPQHF. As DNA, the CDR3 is TGCGCCAGCAGCTTGGATCCGGGATCTCGGAATCAGCCCCAGCATTTT.